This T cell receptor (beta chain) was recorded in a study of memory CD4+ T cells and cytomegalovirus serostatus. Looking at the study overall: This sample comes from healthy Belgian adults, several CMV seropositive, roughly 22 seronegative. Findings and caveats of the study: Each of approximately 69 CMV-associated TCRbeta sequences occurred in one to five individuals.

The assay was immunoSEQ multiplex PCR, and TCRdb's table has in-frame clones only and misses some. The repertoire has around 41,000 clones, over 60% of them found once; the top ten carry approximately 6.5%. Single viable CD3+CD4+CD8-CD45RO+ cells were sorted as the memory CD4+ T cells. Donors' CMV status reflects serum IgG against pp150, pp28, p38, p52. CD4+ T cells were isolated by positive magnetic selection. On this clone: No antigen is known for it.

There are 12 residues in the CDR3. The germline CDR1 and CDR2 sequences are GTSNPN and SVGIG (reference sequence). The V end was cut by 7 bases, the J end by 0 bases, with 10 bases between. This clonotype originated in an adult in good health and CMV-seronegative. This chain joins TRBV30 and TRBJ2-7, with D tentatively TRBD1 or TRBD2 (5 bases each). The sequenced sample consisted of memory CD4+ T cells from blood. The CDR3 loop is CASGRSSYEQYF. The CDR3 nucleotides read TGTGCCTCGGGACGGAGCTCCTACGAGCAGTACTTC.